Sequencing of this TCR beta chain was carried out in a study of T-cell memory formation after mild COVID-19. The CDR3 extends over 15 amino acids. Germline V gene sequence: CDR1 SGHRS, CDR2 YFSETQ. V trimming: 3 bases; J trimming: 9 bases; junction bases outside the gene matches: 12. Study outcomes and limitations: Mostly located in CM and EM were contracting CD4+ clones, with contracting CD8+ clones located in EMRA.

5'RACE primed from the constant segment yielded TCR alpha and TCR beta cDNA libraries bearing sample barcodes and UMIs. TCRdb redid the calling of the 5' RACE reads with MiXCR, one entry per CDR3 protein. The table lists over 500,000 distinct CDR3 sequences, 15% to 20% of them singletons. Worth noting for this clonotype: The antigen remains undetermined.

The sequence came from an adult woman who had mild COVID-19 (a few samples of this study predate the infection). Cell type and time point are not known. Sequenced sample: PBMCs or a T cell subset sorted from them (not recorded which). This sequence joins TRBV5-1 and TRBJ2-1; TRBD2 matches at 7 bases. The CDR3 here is CASSWRLASVTEQFF. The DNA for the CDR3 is TGCGCCAGCAGCTGGCGACTAGCAAGTGTAACTGAGCAGTTCTTC.